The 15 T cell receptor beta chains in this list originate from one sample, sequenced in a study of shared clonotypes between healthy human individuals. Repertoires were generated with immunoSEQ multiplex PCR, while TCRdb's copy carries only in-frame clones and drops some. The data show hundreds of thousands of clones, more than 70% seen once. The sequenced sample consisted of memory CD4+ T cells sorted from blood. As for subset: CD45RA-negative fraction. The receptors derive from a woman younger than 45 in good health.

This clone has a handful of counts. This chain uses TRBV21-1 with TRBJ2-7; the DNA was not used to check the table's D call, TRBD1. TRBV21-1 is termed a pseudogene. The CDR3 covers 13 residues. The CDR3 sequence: CASSTNRGNEQYF. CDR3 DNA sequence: TGTGCCAGCAGCACGAACAGGGGAAACGAGCAGTACTTC.

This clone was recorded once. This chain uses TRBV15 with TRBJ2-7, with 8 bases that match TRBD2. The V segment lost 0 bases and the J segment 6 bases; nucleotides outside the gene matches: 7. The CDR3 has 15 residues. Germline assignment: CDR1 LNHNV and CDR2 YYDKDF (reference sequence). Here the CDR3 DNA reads TGTGCCACCAGCAGAGACAGCGGGAGATGGTCCGAGCAGTACTTC. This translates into CATSRDSGRWSEQYF.

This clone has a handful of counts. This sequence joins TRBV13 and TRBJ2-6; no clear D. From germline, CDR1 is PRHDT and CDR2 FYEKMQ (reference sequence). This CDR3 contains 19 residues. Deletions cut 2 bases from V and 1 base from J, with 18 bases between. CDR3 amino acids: CASSLYAKARVSGANVLTF. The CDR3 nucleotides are TGTGCCAGCAGCTTATATGCAAAGGCAAGGGTGTCTGGGGCCAACGTCCTGACTTTC.

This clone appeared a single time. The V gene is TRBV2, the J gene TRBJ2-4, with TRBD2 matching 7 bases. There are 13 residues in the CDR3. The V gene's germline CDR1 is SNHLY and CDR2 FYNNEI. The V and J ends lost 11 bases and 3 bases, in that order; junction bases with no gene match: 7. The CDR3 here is CAWGGADKNIQYF. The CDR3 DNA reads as TGTGCCTGGGGAGGGGCCGACAAAAACATTCAGTACTTC.

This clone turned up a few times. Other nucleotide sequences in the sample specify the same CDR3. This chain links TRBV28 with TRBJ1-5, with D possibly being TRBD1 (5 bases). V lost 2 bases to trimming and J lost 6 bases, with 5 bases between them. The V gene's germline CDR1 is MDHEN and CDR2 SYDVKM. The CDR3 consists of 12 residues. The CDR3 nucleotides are TGTGCCAGCAGTTTAAGGGGTCAGCCCCAGCATTTT. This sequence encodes CASSLRGQPQHF.

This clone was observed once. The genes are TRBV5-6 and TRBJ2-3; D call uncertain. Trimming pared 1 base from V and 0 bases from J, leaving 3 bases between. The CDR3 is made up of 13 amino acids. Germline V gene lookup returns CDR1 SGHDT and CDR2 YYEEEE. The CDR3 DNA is TGTGCCAGCAGCTTGCGTAGCACAGATACGCAGTATTTT. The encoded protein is CASSLRSTDTQYF.

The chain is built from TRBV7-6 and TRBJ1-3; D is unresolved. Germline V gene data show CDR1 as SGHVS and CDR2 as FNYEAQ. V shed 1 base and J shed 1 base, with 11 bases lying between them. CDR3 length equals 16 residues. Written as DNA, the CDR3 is TGTGCCAGCAGCTTAGTCTTAGGGAGGTCTGGAAACACCATATATTTT. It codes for CASSLVLGRSGNTIYF.

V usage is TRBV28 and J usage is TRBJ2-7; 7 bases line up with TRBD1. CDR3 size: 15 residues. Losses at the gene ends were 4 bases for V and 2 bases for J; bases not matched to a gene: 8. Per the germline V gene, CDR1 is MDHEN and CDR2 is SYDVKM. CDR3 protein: CASSSNGDSAYEQYF. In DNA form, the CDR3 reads TGTGCCAGCAGTTCCAATGGGGACAGTGCCTACGAGCAGTACTTC.

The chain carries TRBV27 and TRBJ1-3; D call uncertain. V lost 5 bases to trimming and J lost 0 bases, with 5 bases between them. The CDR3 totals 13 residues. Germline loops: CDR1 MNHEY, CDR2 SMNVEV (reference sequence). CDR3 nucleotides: TGTGCCAGCAGTCCGAACTCTGGAAACACCATATATTTT. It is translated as CASSPNSGNTIYF.

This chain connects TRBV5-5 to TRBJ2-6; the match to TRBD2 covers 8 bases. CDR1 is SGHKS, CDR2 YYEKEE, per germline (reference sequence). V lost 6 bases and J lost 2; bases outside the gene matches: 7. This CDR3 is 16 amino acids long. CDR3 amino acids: CASTGGGSPGANVLTF. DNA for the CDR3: TGTGCCAGCACGGGAGGGGGTTCACCTGGGGCCAACGTCCTGACTTTC.

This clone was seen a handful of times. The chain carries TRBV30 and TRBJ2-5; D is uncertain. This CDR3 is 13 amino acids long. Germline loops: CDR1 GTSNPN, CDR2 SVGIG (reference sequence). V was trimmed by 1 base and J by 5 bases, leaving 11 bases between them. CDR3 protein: CAWSGIGGETQYF. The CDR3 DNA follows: TGTGCCTGGAGTGGGATCGGCGGCGAGACCCAGTACTTC.

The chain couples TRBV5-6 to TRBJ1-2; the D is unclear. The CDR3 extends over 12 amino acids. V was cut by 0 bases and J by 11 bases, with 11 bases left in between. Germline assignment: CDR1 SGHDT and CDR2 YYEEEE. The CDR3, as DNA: TGTGCCAGCAGCTTGGTAGGGCCCCCATACACCTTC. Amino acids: CASSLVGPPYTF.

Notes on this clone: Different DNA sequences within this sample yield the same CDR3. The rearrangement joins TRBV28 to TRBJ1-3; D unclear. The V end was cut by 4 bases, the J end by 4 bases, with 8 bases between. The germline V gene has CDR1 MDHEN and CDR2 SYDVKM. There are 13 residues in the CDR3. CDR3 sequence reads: CASSSPNGNTIYF. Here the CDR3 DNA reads TGTGCCAGCAGTTCCCCCAACGGAAACACCATATATTTT.

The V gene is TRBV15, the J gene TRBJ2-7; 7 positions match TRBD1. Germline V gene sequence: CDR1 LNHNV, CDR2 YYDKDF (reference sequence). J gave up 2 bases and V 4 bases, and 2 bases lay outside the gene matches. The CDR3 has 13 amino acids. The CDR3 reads CATSKGTAYEQYF. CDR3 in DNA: TGTGCCACCAGCAAAGGGACAGCCTACGAGCAGTACTTC.

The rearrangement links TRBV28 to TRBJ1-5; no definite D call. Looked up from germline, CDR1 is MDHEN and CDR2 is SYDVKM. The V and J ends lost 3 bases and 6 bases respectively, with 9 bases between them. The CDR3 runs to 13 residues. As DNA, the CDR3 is TGTGCCAGCAGTTTCCTGGCGGGTCAGCCCCAGCATTTT. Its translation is CASSFLAGQPQHF.